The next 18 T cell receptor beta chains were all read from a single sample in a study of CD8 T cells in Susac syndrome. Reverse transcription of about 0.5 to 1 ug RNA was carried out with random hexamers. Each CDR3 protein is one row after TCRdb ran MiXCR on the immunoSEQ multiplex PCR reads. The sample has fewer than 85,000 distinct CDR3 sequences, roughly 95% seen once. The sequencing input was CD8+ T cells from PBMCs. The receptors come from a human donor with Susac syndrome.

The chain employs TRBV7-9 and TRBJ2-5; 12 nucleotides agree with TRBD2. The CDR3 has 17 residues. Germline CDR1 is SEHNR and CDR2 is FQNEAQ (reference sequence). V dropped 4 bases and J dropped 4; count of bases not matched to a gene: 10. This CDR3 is CASSSSSGGASRETQYF. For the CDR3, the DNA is TGTGCCAGCAGCTCATCTAGCGGGGGGGCCAGTCGAGAGACCCAGTACTTC.

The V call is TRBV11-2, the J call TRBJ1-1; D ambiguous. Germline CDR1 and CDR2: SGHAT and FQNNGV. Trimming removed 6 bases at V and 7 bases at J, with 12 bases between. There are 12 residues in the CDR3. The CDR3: CASSSSGHEAFF. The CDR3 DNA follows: TGTGCCAGCAGTTCAAGCGGGCATGAAGCTTTCTTT.

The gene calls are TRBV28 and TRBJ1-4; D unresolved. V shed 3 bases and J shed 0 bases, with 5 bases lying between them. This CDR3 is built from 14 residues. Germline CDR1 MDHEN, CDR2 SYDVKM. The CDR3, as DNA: TGTGCCAGCAGTTTTGTACCAACTAATGAAAAACTGTTTTTT. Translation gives CASSFVPTNEKLFF.

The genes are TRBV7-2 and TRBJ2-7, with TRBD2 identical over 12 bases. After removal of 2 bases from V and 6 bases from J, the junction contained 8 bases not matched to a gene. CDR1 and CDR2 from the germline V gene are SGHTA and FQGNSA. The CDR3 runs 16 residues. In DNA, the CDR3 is TGTGCCAGCAGCTTACTAGCGGGGGGGCAGCCCTCCGAGCAGTACTTC. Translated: CASSLLAGGQPSEQYF.

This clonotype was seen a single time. The CDR3 here is CATSRKPTGHEAYEQYF. The CDR3, as DNA: TGTGCCACCAGCAGAAAACCCACGGGACACGAAGCCTACGAGCAGTACTTC. The chain couples TRBV15 to TRBJ2-7, with D perhaps TRBD1 (6 bases). Germline V lookup: CDR1 LNHNV, CDR2 YYDKDF (reference sequence). The length of the CDR3 is 17 residues. Trimming removed 2 bases from V and 2 bases from J, with 19 bases in between.

The CDR3 reads CASSSIKQSSYNEQFF. Here the CDR3 DNA reads TGTGCCAGCAGTTCAATCAAACAAAGCTCCTACAATGAGCAGTTCTTC. V usage is TRBV27 and J usage is TRBJ2-1; D is unresolved. This CDR3 comprises 16 residues. Trimming cost V 4 bases and J 0 bases, with 13 bases left between them. Germline V gene sequence: CDR1 MNHEY, CDR2 SMNVEV (reference sequence).

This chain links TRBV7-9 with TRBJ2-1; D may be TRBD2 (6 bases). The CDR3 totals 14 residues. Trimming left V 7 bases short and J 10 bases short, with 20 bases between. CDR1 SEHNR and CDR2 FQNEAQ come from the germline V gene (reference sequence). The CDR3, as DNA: TGTGCCAGCATCCTGGGGCTAGCGACGGAGGAGCAGTTCTTC. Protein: CASILGLATEEQFF.

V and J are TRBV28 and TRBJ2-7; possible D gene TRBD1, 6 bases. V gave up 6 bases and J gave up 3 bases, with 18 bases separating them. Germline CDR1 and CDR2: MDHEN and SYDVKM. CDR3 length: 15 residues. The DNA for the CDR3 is TGTGCCAGCAGCCCCTCAGGGGCCCCCCGCTACGAGCAGTACTTC. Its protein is CASSPSGAPRYEQYF.

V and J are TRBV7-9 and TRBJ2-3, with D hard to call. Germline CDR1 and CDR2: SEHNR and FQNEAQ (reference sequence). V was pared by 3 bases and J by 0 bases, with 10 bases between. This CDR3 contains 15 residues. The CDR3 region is CASSFKTPSTDTQYF. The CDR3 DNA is TGTGCCAGCAGCTTCAAGACACCGAGCACAGATACGCAGTATTTT.

The CDR3 region has the DNA TGTGCCAGCAGCCCAGGGGGCTTTTCACCCCTCCACTTT. It yields the protein CASSPGGFSPLHF. The chain couples TRBV2 to TRBJ1-6; 8 nucleotides match TRBD1. The junction had 4 bases not matched to a gene; V was cut back by 6 bases and J by 9 bases. This CDR3 has 13 residues. CDR1 is SNHLY, CDR2 FYNNEI, per germline.

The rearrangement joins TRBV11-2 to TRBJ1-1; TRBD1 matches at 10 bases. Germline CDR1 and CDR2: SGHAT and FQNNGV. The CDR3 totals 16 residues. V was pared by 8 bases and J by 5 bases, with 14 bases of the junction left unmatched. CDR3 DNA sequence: TGTGCCAGCTACAAGGGAAGGGGACAGGGGAGGACTGAAGCTTTCTTT. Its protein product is CASYKGRGQGRTEAFF.

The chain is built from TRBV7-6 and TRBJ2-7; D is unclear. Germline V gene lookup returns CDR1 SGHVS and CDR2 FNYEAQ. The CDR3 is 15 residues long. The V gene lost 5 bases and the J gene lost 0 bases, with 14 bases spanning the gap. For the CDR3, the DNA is TGTGCCAGCAGCCGACCACTCAGGCGCTCCTACGAGCAGTACTTC. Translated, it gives CASSRPLRRSYEQYF.

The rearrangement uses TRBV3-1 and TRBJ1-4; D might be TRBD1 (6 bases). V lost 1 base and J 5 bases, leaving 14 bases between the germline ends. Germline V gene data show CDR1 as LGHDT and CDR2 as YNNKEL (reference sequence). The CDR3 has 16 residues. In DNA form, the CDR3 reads TGTGCCAGCAGCCAAGGAGGACCAGGGGTCAATGAAAAACTGTTTTTT. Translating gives CASSQGGPGVNEKLFF.

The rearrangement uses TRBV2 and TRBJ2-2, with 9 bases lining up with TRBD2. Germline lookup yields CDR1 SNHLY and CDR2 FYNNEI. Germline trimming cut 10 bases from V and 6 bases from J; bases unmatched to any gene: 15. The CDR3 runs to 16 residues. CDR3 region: CAIPGAGGPEAGELFF. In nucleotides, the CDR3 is TGTGCCATTCCTGGGGCGGGGGGGCCGGAGGCCGGGGAGCTGTTTTTT. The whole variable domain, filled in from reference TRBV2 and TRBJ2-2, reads EPEVTQTPSHQVTQMGQEVILRCVPISNHLYFYWYRQILGQKVEFLVSFYNNEISEKSEIFDDQFSVERPDGSNFTLKIRSTKLEDSAMYFCAIPGAGGPEAGELFFGEGSRLTVL.

CDR3 protein: CASSVVTRRGANVLTF. Here the CDR3 DNA reads TGTGCCAGCAGCGTAGTTACGCGGCGAGGGGCCAACGTCCTGACTTTC. The J gene is TRBJ2-6, the V gene TRBV9; D unresolved. Germline CDR1 SGDLS, CDR2 YYNGEE. The CDR3 is 16 amino acids. V was shortened by 0 bases and J by 4 bases, with 11 bases between the two germline ends.

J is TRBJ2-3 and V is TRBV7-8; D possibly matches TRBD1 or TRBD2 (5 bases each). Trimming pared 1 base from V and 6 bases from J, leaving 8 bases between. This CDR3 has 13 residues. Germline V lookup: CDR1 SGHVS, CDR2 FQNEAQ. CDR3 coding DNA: TGTGCCAGCAGCTTAGAGAGGGGCGATACGCAGTATTTT. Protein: CASSLERGDTQYF.

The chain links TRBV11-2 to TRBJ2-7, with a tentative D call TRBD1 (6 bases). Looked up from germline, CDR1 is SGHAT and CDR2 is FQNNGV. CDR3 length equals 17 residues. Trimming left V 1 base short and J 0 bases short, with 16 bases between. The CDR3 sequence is CASSLGPTGPASYEQYF. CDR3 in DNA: TGTGCCAGCAGCTTAGGGCCAACAGGGCCTGCCTCCTACGAGCAGTACTTC.

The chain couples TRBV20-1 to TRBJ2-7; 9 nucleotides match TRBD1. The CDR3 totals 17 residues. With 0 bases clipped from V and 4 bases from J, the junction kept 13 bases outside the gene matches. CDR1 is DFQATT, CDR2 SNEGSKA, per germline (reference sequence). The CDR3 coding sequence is TGCAGTGCTAGAGAGACAGGGGGGCAGGGGGCATGGTACGAGCAGTACTTC. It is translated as CSARETGGQGAWYEQYF.